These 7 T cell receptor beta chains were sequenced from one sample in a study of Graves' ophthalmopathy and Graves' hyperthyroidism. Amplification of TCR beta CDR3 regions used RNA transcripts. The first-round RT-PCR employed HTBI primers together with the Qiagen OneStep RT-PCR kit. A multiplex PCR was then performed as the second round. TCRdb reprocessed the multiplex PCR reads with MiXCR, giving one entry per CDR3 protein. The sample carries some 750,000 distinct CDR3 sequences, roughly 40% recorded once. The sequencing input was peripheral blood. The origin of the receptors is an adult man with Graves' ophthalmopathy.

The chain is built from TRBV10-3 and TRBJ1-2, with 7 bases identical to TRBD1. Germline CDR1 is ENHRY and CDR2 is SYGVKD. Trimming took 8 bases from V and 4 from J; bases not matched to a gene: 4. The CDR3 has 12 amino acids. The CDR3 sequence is CAIAGQLYGYTF. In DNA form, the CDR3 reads TGTGCCATCGCGGGACAGCTCTATGGCTACACCTTC.

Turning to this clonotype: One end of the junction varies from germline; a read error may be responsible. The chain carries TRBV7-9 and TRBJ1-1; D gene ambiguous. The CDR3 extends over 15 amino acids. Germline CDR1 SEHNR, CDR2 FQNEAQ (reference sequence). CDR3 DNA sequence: TGCGCCAGCAGCCCCTGGCACAACACAAACACTGAAGCTTTCTTT. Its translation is CASSPWHNTNTEAFF.

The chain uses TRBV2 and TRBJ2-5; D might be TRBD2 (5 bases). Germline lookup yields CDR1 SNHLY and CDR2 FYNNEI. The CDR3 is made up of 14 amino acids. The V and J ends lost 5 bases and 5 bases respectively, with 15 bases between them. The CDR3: CASSKRVTGETQYF. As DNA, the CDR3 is TGTGCCAGCAGTAAGAGGGTTACCGGGGAGACCCAGTACTTC.

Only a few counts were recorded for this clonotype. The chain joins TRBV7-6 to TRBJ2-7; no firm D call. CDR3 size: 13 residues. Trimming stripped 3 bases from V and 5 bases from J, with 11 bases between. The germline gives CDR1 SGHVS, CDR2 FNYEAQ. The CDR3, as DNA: TGTGCCAGCAGCTTGTCACGGTCCGACGAGCAGTACTTC. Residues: CASSLSRSDEQYF.

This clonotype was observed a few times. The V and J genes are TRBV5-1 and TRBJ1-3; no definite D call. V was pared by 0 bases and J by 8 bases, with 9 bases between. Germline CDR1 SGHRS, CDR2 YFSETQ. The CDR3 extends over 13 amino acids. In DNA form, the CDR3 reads TGCGCCAGCAGCTTGGCCCGCGGGGACACCATATATTTT. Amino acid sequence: CASSLARGDTIYF. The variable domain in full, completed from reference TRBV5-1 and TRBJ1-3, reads KAGVTQTPRYLIKTRGQQVTLSCSPISGHRSVSWYQQTPGQGLQFLFEYFSETQRNKGNFPGRFSGRQFSNSRSEMNVSTLELGDSALYLCASSLARGDTIYFGEGSWLTVV.

The CDR3 spells CASSATSGGAVEETQYF. The CDR3 DNA reads TGTGCCAGCAGTGCGACTAGCGGGGGGGCCGTGGAAGAGACCCAGTACTTC. V and J are TRBV2 and TRBJ2-5, with 14 bases that match TRBD2. With 4 bases clipped from V and 3 bases from J, the junction kept 7 bases outside the gene matches. The CDR3 contains 17 residues. The germline V gene encodes CDR1 SNHLY and CDR2 FYNNEI. Combining the CDR3 with reference TRBV2 and TRBJ2-5 gives the whole variable domain EPEVTQTPSHQVTQMGQEVILRCVPISNHLYFYWYRQILGQKVEFLVSFYNNEISEKSEIFDDQFSVERPDGSNFTLKIRSTKLEDSAMYFCASSATSGGAVEETQYFGPGTRLLVL.

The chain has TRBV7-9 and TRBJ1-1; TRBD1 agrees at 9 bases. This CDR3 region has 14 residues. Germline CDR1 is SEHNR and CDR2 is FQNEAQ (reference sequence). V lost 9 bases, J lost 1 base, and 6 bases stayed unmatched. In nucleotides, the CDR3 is TGTGCCAGTGTACAGGGGGCATGGAACACTGAAGCTTTCTTT. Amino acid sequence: CASVQGAWNTEAFF. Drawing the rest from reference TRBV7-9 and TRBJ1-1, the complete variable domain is DTGVSQNPRHKITKRGQNVTFRCDPISEHNRLYWYRQTLGQGPEFLTYFQNEAQLEKSRLLSDRFSAERPKGSFSTLEIQRTEQGDSAMYLCASVQGAWNTEAFFGQGTRLTVV.